This T cell receptor (beta chain) was recovered during a study of T cell responses to AZD1222 COVID-19 vaccine (dated by TCRdb to the early 2020s). Concerning the study at large: A total of under 250 trial participants underwent TCR sequencing, of whom more than 200 had received two doses of AZD1222 and about 26 had received two doses of the MenACWY control vaccine. Trial participants were enrolled into age subgroups of 18-55, 56-69 and 70-plus years, which contained around 140, 26 and 57 TCR-sequenced participants, respectively.

Regarding this clone: Its antigen remains unidentified. No base quality values were provided; no much bigger clone lies one nucleotide off.

The CDR3 regions of human TCRbeta chains were analyzed by immunosequencing. Processing in the source paper ran as follows. TCRs in the repertoires were matched against a reference library of SARS-CoV-2-specific TCRs that had been generated with the MIRA antigen-specificity platform. Breadth was defined as the fraction of unique TCRs that were SARS-CoV-2-associated, and depth was defined as the fraction of total T cells that were SARS-CoV-2-associated. Using the MIRA data, each spike-specific TCR was assigned both to the spike region to which the TCR was reactive and to a CD4 or CD8 class. Log10-transformed breadth and depth values were compared by one-way ANOVA with Sidak's multiple comparisons tests. As stored in TCRdb, this immuneACCESS dataset retains in-frame rearrangements with V and J assigned. A fraction of the clones does not appear; measured against another copy, unresolved V genes explain less than half of the discrepancy, and the remainder lacks a known reason. Clone size and the V and J calls come from that table; the DNA yielded D and trimming. Counted in this sample were some 99,000 clones; 70% to 90% of them appeared once. The ten largest make up about 4.6% of the sample.

In light of the paper, this sample's time point label describes: about 28 days (+/-7) after the second vaccine dose. Because spike-specific TCR depth and breadth did not differ between the two schedules, AZD1222 recipients who got a second dose at roughly 4 weeks were pooled with those who got a second dose at roughly 12 weeks. The vaccinee samples were drawn from two UK trials, COV001 and COV002, one of which was a single-blind randomized controlled phase 2/3 trial testing AZD1222 (ChAdOx1 nCoV-19) in healthy adults. For TCRbeta chain sequencing, PBMC samples were collected from trial participants at day 0 and at day 28 after the second dose. Broad study findings and their caveats: After two AZD1222 doses, both the breadth and the depth of spike-specific TCRs were significantly higher than at day 0 and than in MenACWY recipients. The whole spike protein was spanned by vaccine-associated CD4 TCRs, and dominant responses were seen in regions 160-218 and 743-854. Most participants were white British and females outnumbered males, and the authors suggested that clonal diversity may have been underestimated. The 56-69-year group was small, and its depth increase did not reach significance, likely because of low power. Only a handful of AZD1222 recipients were SARS-CoV-2 seropositive at baseline, limiting conclusions about previously exposed vaccinees. Nearly half of unique spike-specific TCRs reportedly recognized epitopes outside regions mutated in the B.1.351 and B.1.1.7 variants. No day 14 peak-response samples were available, so repertoires were characterized only after the peak T cell response.

This clonotype originated in an adult who received the AZD1222 COVID-19 vaccine. This specimen consisted of peripheral blood, obtained 28 days after the second AZD1222 dose.

This receptor carries the CDR3 CASSQSYHGYTF. The nucleotide sequence is TGCGCCAGCAGTCAATCGTACCATGGCTACACCTTC. Rearrangement joined TRBV23-1 to TRBJ1-2; the D gene lacks a confident call. TRBV23-1 is an open reading frame whose function is uncertain. The CDR3 goes from the cysteine to the phenylalanine over 12 residues. Only CDR3 DNA is held: 36 bases, read in frame from base 1. Trimming removed 0 bases from V and 6 bases from J, leaving 5 bases between the germline ends.